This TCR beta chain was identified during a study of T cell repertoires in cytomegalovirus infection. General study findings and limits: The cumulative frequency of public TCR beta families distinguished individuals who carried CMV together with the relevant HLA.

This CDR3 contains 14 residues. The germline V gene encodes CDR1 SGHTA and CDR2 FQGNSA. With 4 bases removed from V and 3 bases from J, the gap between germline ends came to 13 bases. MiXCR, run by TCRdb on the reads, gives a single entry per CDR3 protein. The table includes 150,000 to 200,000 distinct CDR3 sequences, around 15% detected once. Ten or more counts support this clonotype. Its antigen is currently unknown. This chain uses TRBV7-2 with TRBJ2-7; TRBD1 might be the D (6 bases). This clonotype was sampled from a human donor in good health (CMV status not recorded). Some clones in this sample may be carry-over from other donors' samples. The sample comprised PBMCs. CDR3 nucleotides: TGTGCCAGCAGCTCAGACAGGTCCCGCTACGAGCAGTACTTC. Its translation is CASSSDRSRYEQYF.